What follows are 26 T cell receptor delta chains derived from one specimen sequenced in a study of γδ T cells in repeated Plasmodium falciparum infection. Bulk repertoires came from Vgamma9/Vdelta2+ or Vdelta2-negative gammadelta T cells flow-sorted from PBMC. TCRdb reran clone calling via CATT on the multiplex PCR reads. The table lists approximately 93,000 delta-chain clones, approximately 0.92% of them singletons. Source material: gamma-delta T cells from blood. All receptors derive from a pool of human donors (malaria-infected and uninfected, not separated).

This clone was observed at least ten times. TCRdb shows a much larger clone's protein in place of this DNA's translation, and the two differ at residue 11, likely through a read error; the protein shown is translated from the DNA. The chain employs TRDV1 and TRDJ1, with 7 bases aligning to TRDD3. The J gene comes from matching the DNA to germline here; TCRdb lacks it. CDR1 and CDR2 (germline): TSWWSYY, QGS. V trimming: 7 bases; J trimming: 7 bases; junction bases outside the gene matches: 15. The CDR3 extends over 15 amino acids. CDR3 protein: CALEEDGDKAGKLIF. DNA for the CDR3: TGTGCTCTTGAGGAGGACGGGGATAAGGCCGGTAAACTCATCTTT.

This clone has just a few counts. The protein recorded in TCRdb matches a much larger clone and deviates from this DNA's translation at residue 16, suggesting a read error; the protein here is obtained by translating the DNA. This chain uses TRDV1 with TRDJ1; either TRDD2 or TRDD3 may supply D (9 bases each). CDR3 size: 18 residues. The germline V gene encodes CDR1 TSWWSYY and CDR2 QGS. The CDR3 here is CALEPSYDKWGITDKPIF. The DNA for the CDR3 is TGTGCTCTTGAGCCTTCCTACGATAAGTGGGGGATAACCGATAAACCCATCTTT.

This clone occurred a few times. A far larger clone is only one base removed, so a read error is likely. This CDR3 is also generated by other DNA sequences in the sample. The chain carries TRDV2 and TRDJ1; D remains unclear. TCRdb is silent on the J gene; assignment here came from matching the DNA to germline. The CDR3 runs to 14 residues. Germline V gene data show CDR1 as GEAIGNYY and CDR2 as EKD. Deletions cut 0 bases from V and 4 bases from J, with 11 bases between. CDR3: CACDTAPEGDKLIF. The CDR3 nucleotides are TGTGCCTGTGACACCGCTCCCGAAGGCGATAAACTCATCTTT.

In regard to this clone: TCRdb shows a much larger clone's protein in place of this DNA's translation, and the two differ at residue 8, likely through a read error; the protein shown is translated from the DNA. V usage is TRDV2 and J usage is TRDJ1, with D possibly TRDD3 on 5 matching bases. As TCRdb names no J gene, one was assigned here on the basis of a DNA match to germline. The V and J ends lost 3 bases and 0 bases respectively, with 34 bases between them. CDR1 and CDR2 (germline): GEAIGNYY, EKD. CDR3 length: 22 amino acids. The CDR3 bases are TGTGCCTGTGACCCCATTTTGGTTGGGGACCCTAGTAGGGTCTTCGACACCGATAAACTCATCTTT. It yields the protein CACDPILVGDPSRVFDTDKLIF.

At least ten counts were recorded for this clone. The protein recorded in TCRdb matches a much larger clone and deviates from this DNA's translation at residue 7, suggesting a read error; the protein here is obtained by translating the DNA. The rearrangement joins TRDV1 to TRDJ1; D not resolved. TCRdb is silent on the J gene; assignment here came from matching the DNA to germline. V shed 0 bases and J shed 2 bases, with 13 bases lying between them. Germline V gene sequence: CDR1 TSWWSYY, CDR2 QGS. CDR3 length equals 16 residues. CDR3 nucleotides: TGTGCTCTTGGGGAACTCTCTAGCCACACGACCGATAAACTCATCTTT. It translates to CALGELSSHTTDKLIF.

As to this clone: The mismatch at residue 7 between this DNA's translation and the TCRdb protein of a much larger clone likely reflects a read error; the protein shown is translated from the DNA. V and J are TRDV2 and TRDJ1; TRDD3 aligns across 11 bases. TCRdb records no J gene; here it was assigned by comparing the DNA to germline. The V gene end was trimmed by 1 base and the J gene end by 4 bases; junction bases not matched to a gene: 7. Germline CDR1 reads GEAIGNYY; CDR2 reads EKD. The CDR3 is 16 residues long. CDR3 amino acids: CACDTSWGIRDDKLIF. As DNA, the CDR3 is TGTGCCTGTGACACAAGTTGGGGGATACGAGACGATAAACTCATCTTT.

About this clone itself: TCRdb lists the protein of a much larger clone for this DNA, which differs at residue 10, so this is likely a read error; the protein given here is translated from the DNA itself. The gene calls are TRDV2 and TRDJ1, with 9 nucleotides matching TRDD3. The J gene, missing from TCRdb, was assigned here through DNA to germline matching. Germline loops: CDR1 GEAIGNYY, CDR2 EKD. The CDR3 is 16 residues long. V shed 9 bases, J shed 1 base, and the junction held 14 bases outside the gene matches. CDR3 DNA sequence: TGTGCCCTACGACGGGGATACGATCTGTGCACCGATAAACTCATCTTT. It yields the protein CALRRGYDLCTDKLIF.

About this clone: This DNA's translation and the protein TCRdb lists, from a much larger clone, do not match at residue 10, likely due to a read error; the protein shown is translated from the DNA. The gene calls are TRDV2 and TRDJ1, with 10 bases matching TRDD3. The trim removed 2 bases at V and 3 bases at J, leaving 5 bases unmatched. This CDR3 has 15 amino acids. Germline V gene sequence: CDR1 GEAIGNYY, CDR2 EKD. CDR3 sequence: CACDRLGDFPDKLIF. CDR3 coding DNA: TGTGCCTGTGACAGACTGGGGGATTTTCCCGATAAACTCATCTTT.

This clone appeared many times. The V call is TRDV2, the J call TRDJ1; maybe TRDD3 (5 bases). Germline CDR1 GEAIGNYY, CDR2 EKD. V was clipped by 1 base and J by 2 bases, with 16 bases between them. The CDR3 has 16 amino acids. The CDR3 bases are TGTGCCTGTGACACTTTATTCCCCTCTGGGACCGATAAACTCATCTTT. Its protein product is CACDTLFPSGTDKLIF.

This clone came up a few times. TCRdb's protein, taken from a much larger clone, differs from this DNA's translation at residue 10, likely owing to a read error; the protein displayed comes from the DNA. The chain's CDR3 is CALGDPPSYGTGGYKLIF. The CDR3 DNA reads as TGTGCTCTTGGGGATCCGCCTTCCTATGGGACTGGGGGGTATAAACTCATCTTT. The rearrangement uses TRDV1 and TRDJ1, with D perhaps assigned TRDD2 or TRDD3 (8 bases each). As TCRdb names no J gene, one was assigned here on the basis of a DNA match to germline. The CDR3 length is 18 residues. Trimming left V 3 bases short and J 6 bases short, with 26 bases between. The germline V gene has CDR1 TSWWSYY and CDR2 QGS.

This clone occurred a few times. Translating this DNA gives a protein that differs at residue 16 from the TCRdb one, which belongs to a much larger clone; a read error is likely, and the protein shown is this translation. The gene calls are TRDV1 and TRDJ1, with TRDD3 matching over 9 bases. Germline matching of the DNA provided the J gene here, since TCRdb leaves it blank. V was clipped by 1 base and J by 1 base; unmatched bases: 22. CDR1 is TSWWSYY and CDR2 is QGS in the germline V gene. The CDR3 is 22 amino acids. DNA of the CDR3: TGTGCTCTTGGGGAACGTTTAATCCTACGTCTTCTGGGGGATGAGTGCACCGATAAACTCATCTTT. Its translation is CALGERLILRLLGDECTDKLIF.

This clone was detected only a few times. TCRdb's protein, taken from a much larger clone, differs from this DNA's translation at residue 14, likely owing to a read error; the protein displayed comes from the DNA. The chain has TRDV1 and TRDJ1; 8 bases are a match to TRDD3. CDR1 and CDR2 from the germline V gene are TSWWSYY and QGS. With V trimmed by 0 bases and J by 0 bases, 33 bases remained unmatched. The CDR3 has 26 amino acids. The CDR3 protein is CALGELFGGPVLTTYWGLPYTDKLIF. CDR3 bases: TGTGCTCTTGGGGAACTGTTCGGGGGGCCAGTCTTGACTACGTACTGGGGGTTACCTTACACCGATAAACTCATCTTT.

This clone has a count of ten or more. TCRdb shows a much larger clone's protein in place of this DNA's translation, and the two differ at residue 18, likely through a read error; the protein shown is translated from the DNA. This chain links TRDV2 with TRDJ1; 9 bases agree with TRDD3. TCRdb supplies no J gene; here it was assigned by aligning the nucleotide sequence to germline. Germline V gene lookup returns CDR1 GEAIGNYY and CDR2 EKD. With 3 bases clipped from V and 3 bases from J, the junction kept 31 bases outside the gene matches. This CDR3 spans 23 amino acids. The CDR3 here is CACDLRHLENLLGDTPRADKLIF. Here the CDR3 DNA reads TGTGCCTGTGACCTTCGCCATCTAGAGAATTTACTGGGGGACACACCCCGCGCCGATAAACTCATCTTT.

As for this clone: A far larger clone lies a single base away; this is likely a read error. The sample holds other DNA sequences that translate to the same CDR3. The chain carries TRDV1 and TRDJ1, with D tentatively TRDD2 (5 bases). As TCRdb names no J gene, one was assigned here on the basis of a DNA match to germline. V lost 3 bases, J lost 0 bases, and 32 bases lay in between. The CDR3 runs 22 residues. Germline V gene data show CDR1 as TSWWSYY and CDR2 as QGS. CDR3 protein: CALGDALPAKNRYPQYTDKLIF. Written as DNA, the CDR3 is TGTGCTCTTGGGGATGCTCTTCCCGCGAAAAATCGGTACCCCCAATACACCGATAAACTCATCTTT.

As to this clone: The TCRdb protein, from a much larger clone, departs from this DNA's translation at residue 12, likely by read error; the protein shown derives from the DNA. This chain uses TRDV2 with TRDJ1, with 7 positions matching TRDD3. No J gene was available from TCRdb, and it was assigned here by a germline match of the DNA. Losses at the gene ends were 1 base for V and 7 bases for J; bases not matched to a gene: 14. The CDR3 covers 16 residues. The germline V gene encodes CDR1 GEAIGNYY and CDR2 EKD. The CDR3 sequence: CACDTRAGGCDVKLIF. CDR3 nucleotide sequence: TGTGCCTGTGACACTCGGGCAGGGGGATGCGACGTTAAACTCATCTTT.

This clone was seen a few times. The protein held in TCRdb is that of a much larger clone and does not match this DNA's translation at residue 6, likely because of a read error; the protein shown is translated from the DNA. The chain is built from TRDV1 and TRDJ1; 13 bases align to TRDD3. The J gene was not available in TCRdb and was assigned here by matching the DNA to germline segments. CDR3 length: 22 amino acids. CDR1 is TSWWSYY, CDR2 QGS, per germline. V trimming: 2 bases; J trimming: 3 bases; junction bases outside the gene matches: 21. CDR3 nucleotide sequence: TGTGCTCTTGGGGAATTCCTTCCTACTAAGTACTGGGGGATACGAGGGGCCGATAAACTCATCTTT. Its translation is CALGEFLPTKYWGIRGADKLIF.

This clone was detected a few times. This sequence is one base from a far larger clone and is likely a read error. Additional DNA sequences in this sample encode the identical CDR3. The chain uses TRDV2 and TRDJ1; 7 bases agree with TRDD3. Because TCRdb records no J gene, it was assigned here through a match of the DNA to germline. This CDR3 has 18 amino acids. Trimming removed 0 bases from V and 2 bases from J; junction bases left unmatched: 14. Looked up from germline, CDR1 is GEAIGNYY and CDR2 is EKD. CDR3 DNA: TGTGCCTGTGACACCCGTACCGGGGGATTGAGGGTGACCGATAAACTCATCTTT. Its translation is CACDTRTGGLRVTDKLIF.

This clone turned up a few times. TCRdb lists the protein of a much larger clone for this DNA, which differs at residue 5, so this is likely a read error; the protein given here is translated from the DNA itself. The gene calls are TRDV1 and TRDJ1; tentatively, D is TRDD3 (8 bases). TCRdb supplies no J gene; here it was assigned by aligning the nucleotide sequence to germline. This CDR3 comprises 30 residues. The germline V and J ends were trimmed by 4 bases and 0 bases, with 57 bases remaining between them. Germline V gives CDR1 TSWWSYY, CDR2 QGS. In nucleotides, the CDR3 is TGTGCTCTTGGGGGACTTCCTTCCAACCATGGGGGATGCAAGTTTCCTACTGGTGGGTTGCGGGACCCGTACACCGATAAACTCATCTTT. It codes for CALGGLPSNHGGCKFPTGGLRDPYTDKLIF.

Concerning this clone itself: One base separates it from a far larger clone, so it is likely a read error. Other nucleotide sequences from this sample produce the same CDR3. The rearrangement joins TRDV1 to TRDJ2; 8 bases line up with TRDD3. The J gene is absent in TCRdb and was assigned here via DNA matching to germline. This CDR3 has 19 residues. Per germline, CDR1 TSWWSYY and CDR2 QGS. CDR3 nucleotide sequence: TGTGCTCTTGGGGAACTAGATCGTCCTGGGGATACAGTCACAGCGCAACTCTTCTTT. This codes for CALGELDRPGDTVTAQLFF.

This clone was picked up a small number of times. TCRdb's protein, taken from a much larger clone, differs from this DNA's translation at residue 19, likely owing to a read error; the protein displayed comes from the DNA. Here the V gene is TRDV2, but the J gene went uncalled; no DNA check was done on the table's D call, TRDD3. CDR1 and CDR2 from the germline V gene are GEAIGNYY and EKD. The CDR3 extends over 21 amino acids. For the CDR3, the DNA is TGTGCCTGTGACACCGTTACTGGGGGATACGCCGAGCGGAAGGACACCGATAAACCCATCTTT. It is translated as CACDTVTGGYAERKDTDKPIF.

With respect to this clone: This DNA's translation and the protein TCRdb lists, from a much larger clone, do not match at residue 16, likely due to a read error; the protein shown is translated from the DNA. The chain combines TRDV1 with TRDJ1; 10 bases are shared with TRDD3. This CDR3 has 20 residues. Germline loops: CDR1 TSWWSYY, CDR2 QGS. CDR3 sequence: CALGEQWPTWGIRYTGKLIF. CDR3 in DNA: TGTGCTCTTGGGGAACAGTGGCCTACCTGGGGGATAAGGTACACCGGTAAACTCATCTTT.

Comment on this clone: The protein held in TCRdb is that of a much larger clone and does not match this DNA's translation at residue 19, likely because of a read error; the protein shown is translated from the DNA. J is TRDJ1 and V is TRDV1; the match to TRDD3 covers 9 bases. Germline V gene data show CDR1 as TSWWSYY and CDR2 as QGS. The CDR3 sequence is 23 residues long. The CDR3 sequence: CALGEHRNLRRNWGNPWTGKLIF. CDR3 nucleotides: TGTGCTCTTGGGGAACACAGGAACCTACGCCGTAACTGGGGGAACCCGTGGACCGGTAAACTCATCTTT.

As for this clone: The protein recorded in TCRdb matches a much larger clone and deviates from this DNA's translation at residue 4, suggesting a read error; the protein here is obtained by translating the DNA. The J gene is TRDJ1, the V gene TRDV2; 8 bases fit TRDD3. TCRdb does not report a J gene; here it was assigned by matching the DNA to germline references. The germline V gene has CDR1 GEAIGNYY and CDR2 EKD. CDR3 length equals 15 residues. The ends lost 5 bases at V and 0 bases at J; junction bases unmatched: 7. The CDR3 spells CACGALLGDTDKLIF. The CDR3 coding sequence is TGTGCCTGTGGCGCGTTACTGGGGGACACCGATAAACTCATCTTT.

This clone has only a few counts. This chain uses TRDV2 with TRDJ1; 8 bases match TRDD2. TCRdb offers no J gene call, so here the DNA was matched to germline to obtain one. CDR1 GEAIGNYY and CDR2 EKD come from the germline V gene. This CDR3 spans 16 amino acids. V gave up 3 bases and J gave up 9 bases; unmatched junction bases: 17. This CDR3 is CACDSVLPTGGSELIF. The CDR3 nucleotides read TGTGCCTGTGACTCTGTACTTCCTACGGGTGGGTCGGAACTCATCTTT.

This clone appeared a few times. The protein in TCRdb stems from a much larger clone and differs at residue 12 from this DNA's translation, likely a read error; here the protein is translated from the DNA. The chain is built from TRDV1 and TRDJ3; D gene ambiguous. No J gene was available from TCRdb, and it was assigned here by a germline match of the DNA. Germline V gives CDR1 TSWWSYY, CDR2 QGS. The CDR3 length is 20 residues. The germline V and J ends were trimmed by 0 bases and 2 bases, with 17 bases remaining between them. CDR3 protein: CALGELGCPLQAWDTRQMFF. For the CDR3, the DNA is TGTGCTCTTGGGGAACTAGGTTGCCCCCTCCAAGCCTGGGACACCCGACAGATGTTTTTC.

Points on this clone: TCRdb's entry gives the protein of a much larger clone, which mismatches this DNA's translation at residue 9, likely from a read error; the protein reported here is translated from the DNA. The chain employs TRDV1 and TRDJ1, with TRDD2 as a possible D gene (9 bases). TCRdb is silent on the J gene; assignment here came from matching the DNA to germline. V gave up 5 bases and J gave up 3 bases, with 25 bases separating them. Germline CDR1 reads TSWWSYY; CDR2 reads QGS. This CDR3 spans 18 amino acids. This chain's CDR3 is CALGKPSYAGIRPDKLIF. CDR3 nucleotide sequence: TGTGCTCTTGGGAAGCCTTCCTACGCAGGGATACGTCCCGATAAACTCATCTTT.